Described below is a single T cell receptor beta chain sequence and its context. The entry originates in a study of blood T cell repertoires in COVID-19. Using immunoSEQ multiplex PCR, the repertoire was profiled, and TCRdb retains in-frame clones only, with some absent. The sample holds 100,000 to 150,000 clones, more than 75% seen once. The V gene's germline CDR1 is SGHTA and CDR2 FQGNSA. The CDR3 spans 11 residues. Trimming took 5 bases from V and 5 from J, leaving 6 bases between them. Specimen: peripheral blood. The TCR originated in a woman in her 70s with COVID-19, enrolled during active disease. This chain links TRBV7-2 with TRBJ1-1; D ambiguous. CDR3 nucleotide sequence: TGTGCCAGCAGCCCTAGAACTGAAGCTTTCTTT. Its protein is CASSPRTEAFF.